Below are 29 T cell receptor beta chains sequenced from a single sample in a study of T-cell reconstitution after alpha-beta-depleted transplantation in children. This sample's TCRbeta library carried unique molecular identifier barcodes. TCRdb fed the PCR reads into MiXCR, producing one record per CDR3 protein. The sample lists approximately 240,000 distinct CDR3 sequences; 9.7% were seen once. Sequencing used PBMCs from the stem cell graft donor, obtained from the stem cell graft. The receptor source for this set is a human donor who donated a stem cell graft to a child with SCID.

This clonotype was counted at least ten times. The gene calls are TRBV5-1 and TRBJ1-2, with TRBD1 as a possible D gene (6 bases). Trimming left V 2 bases short and J 5 bases short, with 16 bases between. The CDR3 loop spans 15 amino acids. Looked up from germline, CDR1 is SGHRS and CDR2 is YFSETQ. CDR3 amino acids: CASSFSEGGLYGYTF. The CDR3 bases are TGCGCCAGCAGCTTCTCGGAGGGGGGATTGTATGGCTACACCTTC.

This clonotype was picked up many times. This chain joins TRBV5-1 and TRBJ2-1; maybe TRBD1 (5 bases). This CDR3 comprises 14 residues. The V gene's germline CDR1 is SGHRS and CDR2 YFSETQ. V was clipped by 4 bases and J by 9 bases, with 17 bases between them. The DNA of the CDR3 is TGCGCCAGCAGCGTTCCGCAGGGTTTCGGTGAGCAGTTCTTC. It encodes CASSVPQGFGEQFF.

In its sample, this clonotype was seen many times. V usage is TRBV5-1 and J usage is TRBJ2-3, with TRBD2 identical over 9 bases. The CDR3 is 16 amino acids. Germline assignment: CDR1 SGHRS and CDR2 YFSETQ. The V and J ends lost 1 base and 2 bases, in that order; junction bases with no gene match: 5. The CDR3 loop is CASSLSAGGLTDTQYF. The CDR3 DNA reads TGCGCCAGCAGCTTGTCCGCGGGGGGGCTCACAGATACGCAGTATTTT.

In its sample, this clonotype was seen a few times. A read error may be the cause here, since a much bigger clone is one base away. V usage is TRBV29-1 and J usage is TRBJ1-2, with no clear D. Germline loops: CDR1 SQVTM, CDR2 ANQGSEA. The CDR3 sequence is 12 residues long. The CDR3 DNA reads as TGCAGCGTTGAAGTGTATGGGCATGGCGACACCTTC. Protein product: CSVEVYGHGDTF.

The gene calls are TRBV2 and TRBJ2-5; possible D gene TRBD1, 6 bases. The CDR3 contains 12 residues. V was shortened by 7 bases and J by 5 bases, with 11 bases between the two germline ends. From germline, CDR1 is SNHLY and CDR2 FYNNEI. The CDR3 DNA is TGTGCCAGCAAGGCAGGGGATGAGACCCAGTACTTC. It yields the protein CASKAGDETQYF.

This clonotype was detected many times. The rearrangement uses TRBV18 and TRBJ2-7, with D possibly matching TRBD1 (6 bases). This CDR3 spans 14 amino acids. The germline V and J ends were trimmed by 6 bases and 3 bases, with 15 bases remaining between them. Germline V gene data show CDR1 as KGHSH and CDR2 as LQKENI. The CDR3 here is CASSPETGGYEQYF. The CDR3 DNA is TGTGCCAGCTCGCCGGAGACAGGAGGCTACGAGCAGTACTTC.

This clonotype came up many times. This sequence joins TRBV5-1 and TRBJ1-1; no firm D call. Trimming removed 0 bases at V and 5 bases at J, with 14 bases between. The V gene's germline CDR1 is SGHRS and CDR2 YFSETQ. The CDR3 totals 15 residues. The CDR3: CASSLGVGFQTEAFF. CDR3 coding DNA: TGCGCCAGCAGCTTGGGGGTTGGATTCCAGACTGAAGCTTTCTTT.

This clonotype was detected many times. This chain connects TRBV12-3 or TRBV12-4 to TRBJ2-1; D not resolved. The V and J ends lost 3 bases and 8 bases respectively, with 8 bases between them. The CDR3 has 12 amino acids. CDR3 nucleotides: TGTGCCAGCAGTTTGGTGGGCGATGAGCAGTTCTTC. Translation gives CASSLVGDEQFF.

This clonotype was found many times. The chain employs TRBV5-1 and TRBJ2-7; D is undetermined. Trimming removed 0 bases from V and 3 bases from J, with 10 bases in between. The V gene's germline CDR1 is SGHRS and CDR2 YFSETQ. The CDR3 extends over 14 amino acids. This chain's CDR3 is CASSLDSGRYEQYF. The CDR3 coding sequence is TGCGCCAGCAGCTTGGACTCGGGCCGCTACGAGCAGTACTTC.

This clonotype was seen ten or more times. This rearrangement joins TRBV20-1 to TRBJ1-5; D gene unclear. Germline loops: CDR1 DFQATT, CDR2 SNEGSKA (reference sequence). CDR3 size: 14 residues. Deletions cut 2 bases from V and 9 bases from J, with 17 bases between. The CDR3 is CSARHFRAEGPQHF. CDR3 coding DNA: TGCAGTGCTAGACACTTTAGGGCTGAGGGGCCCCAGCATTTT.

This clonotype occurred many times. J is TRBJ2-1 and V is TRBV5-6; 7 nucleotides agree with TRBD2. In germline, CDR1 is SGHDT, CDR2 YYEEEE. The CDR3 totals 16 residues. V was clipped by 1 base and J by 7 bases; unmatched bases: 11. The CDR3 is CASSLLWTLGRNEQFF. For the CDR3, the DNA is TGTGCCAGCAGCTTGTTGTGGACACTCGGGAGGAATGAGCAGTTCTTC.

The chain combines TRBV5-1 with TRBJ1-2; 7 bases match TRBD1. Trimming cost V 0 bases and J 7 bases; bases outside gene matches: 12. The CDR3 length is 16 residues. CDR1 and CDR2 (germline): SGHRS, YFSETQ. The CDR3 sequence is CASSLVGLGQGGGYTF. The CDR3 coding sequence is TGCGCCAGCAGCTTGGTGGGACTTGGCCAGGGGGGTGGCTACACCTTC.

This clonotype appeared a few times. The V and J genes are TRBV9 and TRBJ2-7; unclear D gene. V was shortened by 4 bases and J by 0 bases, with 11 bases between the two germline ends. Germline assignment: CDR1 SGDLS and CDR2 YYNGEE. The CDR3 is 14 residues long. The CDR3 reads CASSFRPSSYEQYF. As DNA, the CDR3 is TGTGCCAGCAGCTTTCGCCCGAGCTCCTACGAGCAGTACTTC. The variable domain in full, completed from reference TRBV9 and TRBJ2-7, reads DSGVTQTPKHLITATGQRVTLRCSPRSGDLSVYWYQQSLDQGLQFLIQYYNGEERAKGNILERFSAQQFPDLHSELNLSSLELGDSALYFCASSFRPSSYEQYFGPGTRLTVT.

This clonotype was observed many times. The chain recombines TRBV7-9 with TRBJ1-2; 7 nucleotides align to TRBD1. This CDR3 is 16 amino acids long. The germline CDR1 and CDR2 sequences are SEHNR and FQNEAQ (reference sequence). Trimming removed 3 bases from V and 5 bases from J; junction bases left unmatched: 12. The CDR3 sequence is CASSLIPRQGGYGYTF. The CDR3 DNA is TGTGCCAGCAGCTTGATCCCCCGACAGGGCGGTTATGGCTACACCTTC.

There are many counts of this clonotype. V and J are TRBV11-2 and TRBJ2-1, with TRBD2 matching over 12 bases. CDR1 and CDR2 from the germline V gene are SGHAT and FQNNGV. The V and J ends lost 5 bases and 7 bases, in that order; junction bases with no gene match: 12. The CDR3 consists of 17 residues. CDR3 DNA: TGTGCCAGCAGCCTCCGGACTAGCGGGGTCCACCTAAATGAGCAGTTCTTC. Amino acids: CASSLRTSGVHLNEQFF.

This clonotype occurred many times. The CDR3 region is CSARPHRGTWGGYTF. The DNA for the CDR3 is TGCAGTGCTAGACCCCACAGGGGTACGTGGGGAGGCTACACCTTC. The V gene is TRBV20-1, the J gene TRBJ1-2; 7 bases agree with TRBD1. The V gene end was trimmed by 2 bases and the J gene end by 8 bases; junction bases not matched to a gene: 14. Germline V lookup: CDR1 DFQATT, CDR2 SNEGSKA (reference sequence). This CDR3 has 15 amino acids.

This clonotype was seen many times. V and J are TRBV5-6 and TRBJ1-1; no reliable D call. CDR3 length: 15 residues. Germline CDR1 SGHDT, CDR2 YYEEEE. With 4 bases removed from V and 0 bases from J, the gap between germline ends came to 13 bases. The CDR3 DNA follows: TGTGCCAGCAGCGCCCGGACGGGGATGAACACTGAAGCTTTCTTT. Translation: CASSARTGMNTEAFF.

This rearrangement joins TRBV5-1 to TRBJ2-2; 9 nucleotides line up with TRBD1. Germline V lookup: CDR1 SGHRS, CDR2 YFSETQ. The CDR3 is made up of 16 amino acids. J gave up 6 bases and V 4 bases, and 10 bases lay outside the gene matches. The CDR3: CASSLGGTGGSGELFF. The CDR3 DNA reads TGCGCCAGCAGCCTGGGAGGAACAGGGGGCTCCGGGGAGCTGTTTTTT.

This clonotype was found many times. DNA of the CDR3: TGCAGTGCTAGGGCCCTTACAGGGTCGGTCCGGAACACTGAAGCTTTCTTT. This translates into CSARALTGSVRNTEAFF. The V call is TRBV20-1, the J call TRBJ1-1; a possible D gene is TRBD1 (6 bases). Germline V CDR1 and CDR2: DFQATT, SNEGSKA (reference sequence). The CDR3 contains 17 residues. The V and J ends lost 3 bases and 1 base respectively, with 21 bases between them.

This clonotype was seen at least ten times. This chain links TRBV5-1 with TRBJ1-2; 7 bases are a match to TRBD1. CDR3 length: 13 residues. With 3 bases clipped from V and 5 bases from J, the junction kept 4 bases outside the gene matches. Looked up from germline, CDR1 is SGHRS and CDR2 is YFSETQ. The DNA of the CDR3 is TGCGCCAGCAGCTCCGCCAGGGGGTATGGCTACACCTTC. This translates into CASSSARGYGYTF.

Ten or more counts support this clonotype. The rearrangement links TRBV4-1 to TRBJ2-3, with TRBD2 identical over 10 bases. CDR3 length equals 16 residues. Losses at the gene ends were 5 bases for V and 1 base for J; bases not matched to a gene: 6. The germline V gene has CDR1 MGHRA and CDR2 YSYEKL. CDR3: CASSSPSGGRTDTQYF. CDR3 bases: TGCGCCAGCAGCTCCCCTAGCGGGGGACGCACAGATACGCAGTATTTT.

The table lists this clonotype with many counts. The chain carries TRBV3-1 and TRBJ2-1; D remains ambiguous. Germline V lookup: CDR1 LGHDT, CDR2 YNNKEL (reference sequence). The V and J ends lost 1 base and 3 bases respectively, with 13 bases between them. The CDR3 consists of 16 residues. The CDR3 DNA sequence: TGTGCCAGCAGCCAAGGGTCAATGTCACTCTACAATGAGCAGTTCTTC. This encodes CASSQGSMSLYNEQFF.

This clonotype was counted many times. The CDR3 reads CSARPWGDTEAFF. The CDR3 DNA is TGCAGCGCCAGACCCTGGGGAGACACTGAAGCTTTCTTT. This rearrangement joins TRBV29-1 to TRBJ1-1, with no clear D. V was shortened by 7 bases and J by 3 bases, with 15 bases between the two germline ends. This CDR3 region has 13 residues. Germline CDR1 is SQVTM and CDR2 is ANQGSEA.

Notes on this clonotype: A clone one base away is much larger, so this may be a read error. The chain employs TRBV7-9 and TRBJ2-2; TRBD2 might be the D (5 bases). The CDR3 covers 14 residues. CDR1 SEHNR and CDR2 FQNEAQ come from the germline V gene (reference sequence). As DNA, the CDR3 is TGTGTCAGCACCGGTGGGAGGAACACCGGGGAGCTGTTTTTT. Amino acids: CVSTGGRNTGELFF.

This clonotype was observed at least ten times. The chain links TRBV20-1 to TRBJ1-4; D not resolved. The CDR3 runs 15 residues. CDR1 and CDR2 (germline): DFQATT, SNEGSKA (reference sequence). Trimming pared 2 bases from V and 4 bases from J, leaving 14 bases between. The CDR3 loop reads CSARSSVGINEKLFF. CDR3 sequence (DNA): TGCAGTGCTAGATCCTCCGTCGGGATTAATGAAAAACTGTTTTTT.

This clonotype has ten or more counts. The chain recombines TRBV20-1 with TRBJ1-2; D unresolved. The germline V and J ends were trimmed by 5 bases and 8 bases, with 9 bases remaining between them. Germline CDR1 and CDR2: DFQATT and SNEGSKA (reference sequence). The CDR3 runs to 10 residues. Here the CDR3 DNA reads TGCAGTGCTTACACGGGGGGCTACACCTTC. Its translation: CSAYTGGYTF.

This clonotype has only a few counts. V gene TRBV9 combines with J gene TRBJ1-2; 10 bases match TRBD1. This CDR3 is built from 17 residues. Germline V gene data show CDR1 as SGDLS and CDR2 as YYNGEE. V dropped 2 bases and J dropped 0; count of bases not matched to a gene: 7. The CDR3 sequence is CASSVRDRGPPNYGYTF. Written as DNA, the CDR3 is TGTGCCAGCAGCGTCCGGGACAGGGGCCCCCCTAACTATGGCTACACCTTC. Together with reference TRBV9 and TRBJ1-2, the CDR3 gives the full variable domain: DSGVTQTPKHLITATGQRVTLRCSPRSGDLSVYWYQQSLDQGLQFLIQYYNGEERAKGNILERFSAQQFPDLHSELNLSSLELGDSALYFCASSVRDRGPPNYGYTFGSGTRLTVV.

This clonotype was seen ten or more times. The chain has TRBV6-1 and TRBJ2-4; D is perhaps TRBD1 or TRBD2 (6 bases each). The CDR3 contains 16 residues. Trimming removed 5 bases from V and 3 bases from J, with 17 bases in between. In germline, CDR1 is MNHNS, CDR2 SASEGT. The chain's CDR3 is CASSPPGAAGKNIQYF. CDR3 DNA: TGTGCCAGCAGTCCGCCGGGGGCGGCGGGCAAAAACATTCAGTACTTC.

This clonotype was picked up many times. The genes are TRBV6-4 and TRBJ2-2; possible D gene TRBD2, 6 bases. V gave up 2 bases and J gave up 6 bases, with 7 bases separating them. There are 13 residues in the CDR3. The germline gives CDR1 MRHNA, CDR2 SNTAGT. CDR3 bases: TGTGCCAGCAGTGACGGAGGGGCCGGGGAGCTGTTTTTT. Translation gives CASSDGGAGELFF.